This T cell receptor (beta chain) derives from a study of T-cell reconstitution after alpha-beta-depleted transplantation in children. Study conclusions and caveats: Newly produced T cells mostly accounted for T-cell counts and diversity one year post-transplant. Approximately two months post-transplant, alpha-beta T cells reportedly originated from several hundred expanded graft clones. The study traced high day-60 TCRbeta diversity in some patients to surviving recipient T cells and thymic progenitors.

A remark on this clonotype: Its antigen is still unknown.

Molecular barcoding with unique molecular identifiers was used for the TCRbeta library. Each CDR3 protein gets one entry after TCRdb re-called the PCR reads with MiXCR. Of 500,000 to 750,000 distinct CDR3 sequences in the sample, approximately 30% were seen once. Germline V gives CDR1 LNHNV, CDR2 YYDKDF (reference sequence). V was pared by 3 bases and J by 4 bases, with 13 bases between. The CDR3 contains 14 residues. The origin of this receptor is a boy younger than two with Wiskott-Aldrich syndrome, due to receive a stem cell transplant. This specimen was PBMCs, taken before TCRalphabeta/CD19-depleted stem cell transplant. The chain employs TRBV15 and TRBJ2-7, with a possible D match to TRBD1 (6 bases). The CDR3 reads CATSRGQKGYEQYF. As DNA, the CDR3 is TGTGCCACCAGCAGGGGACAAAAAGGTTACGAGCAGTACTTC.